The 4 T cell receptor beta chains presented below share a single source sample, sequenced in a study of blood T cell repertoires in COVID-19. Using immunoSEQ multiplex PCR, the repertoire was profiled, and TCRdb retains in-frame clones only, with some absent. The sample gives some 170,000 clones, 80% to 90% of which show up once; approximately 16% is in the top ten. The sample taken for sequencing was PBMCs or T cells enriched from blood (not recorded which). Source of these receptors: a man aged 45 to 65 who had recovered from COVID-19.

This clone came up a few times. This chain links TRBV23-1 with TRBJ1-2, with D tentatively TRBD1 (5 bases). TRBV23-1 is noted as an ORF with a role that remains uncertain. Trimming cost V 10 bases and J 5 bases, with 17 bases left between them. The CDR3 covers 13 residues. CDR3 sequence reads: CAKPEGIWYGYTF. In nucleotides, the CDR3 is TGCGCCAAACCGGAGGGGATTTGGTATGGCTACACCTTC.

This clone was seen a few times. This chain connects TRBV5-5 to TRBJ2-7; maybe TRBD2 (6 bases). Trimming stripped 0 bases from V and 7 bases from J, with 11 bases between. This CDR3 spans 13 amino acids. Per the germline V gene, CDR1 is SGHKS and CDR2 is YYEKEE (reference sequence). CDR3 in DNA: TGTGCCAGCAGCTTGGGACTAGTAAAGGAGCAGTACTTC. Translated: CASSLGLVKEQYF.

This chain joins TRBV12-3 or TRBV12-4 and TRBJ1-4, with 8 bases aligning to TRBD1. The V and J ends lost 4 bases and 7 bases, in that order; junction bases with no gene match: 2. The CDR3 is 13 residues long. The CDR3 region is CASSSGTGEKLFF. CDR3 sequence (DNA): TGTGCCAGCAGTTCCGGGACAGGTGAAAAACTGTTTTTT.

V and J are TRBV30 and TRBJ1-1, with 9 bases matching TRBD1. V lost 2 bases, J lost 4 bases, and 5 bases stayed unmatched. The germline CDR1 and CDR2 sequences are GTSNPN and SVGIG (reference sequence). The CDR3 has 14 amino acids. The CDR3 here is CAWSWDRVFTEAFF. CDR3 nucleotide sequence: TGTGCCTGGAGTTGGGACAGGGTGTTCACTGAAGCTTTCTTT. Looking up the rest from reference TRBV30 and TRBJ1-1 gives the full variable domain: SQTIHQWPATLVQPVGSPLSLECTVEGTSNPNLYWYRQAAGRGLQLLFYSVGIGQISSEVPQNLSASRPQDRQFILSSKKLLLSDSGFYLCAWSWDRVFTEAFFGQGTRLTVV.